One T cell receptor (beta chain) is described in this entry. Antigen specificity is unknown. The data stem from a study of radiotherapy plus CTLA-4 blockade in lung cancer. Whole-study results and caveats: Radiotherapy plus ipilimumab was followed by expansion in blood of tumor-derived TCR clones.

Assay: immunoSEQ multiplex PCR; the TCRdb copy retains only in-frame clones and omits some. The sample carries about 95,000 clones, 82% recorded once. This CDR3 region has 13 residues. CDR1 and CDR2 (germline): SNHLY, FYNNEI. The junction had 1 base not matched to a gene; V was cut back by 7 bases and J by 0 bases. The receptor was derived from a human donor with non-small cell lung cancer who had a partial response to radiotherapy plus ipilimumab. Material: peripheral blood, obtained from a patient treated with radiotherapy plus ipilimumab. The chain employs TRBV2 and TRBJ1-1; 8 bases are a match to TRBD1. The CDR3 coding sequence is TGTGCCAGCATGGGACAGGTGAACACTGAAGCTTTCTTT. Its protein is CASMGQVNTEAFF.